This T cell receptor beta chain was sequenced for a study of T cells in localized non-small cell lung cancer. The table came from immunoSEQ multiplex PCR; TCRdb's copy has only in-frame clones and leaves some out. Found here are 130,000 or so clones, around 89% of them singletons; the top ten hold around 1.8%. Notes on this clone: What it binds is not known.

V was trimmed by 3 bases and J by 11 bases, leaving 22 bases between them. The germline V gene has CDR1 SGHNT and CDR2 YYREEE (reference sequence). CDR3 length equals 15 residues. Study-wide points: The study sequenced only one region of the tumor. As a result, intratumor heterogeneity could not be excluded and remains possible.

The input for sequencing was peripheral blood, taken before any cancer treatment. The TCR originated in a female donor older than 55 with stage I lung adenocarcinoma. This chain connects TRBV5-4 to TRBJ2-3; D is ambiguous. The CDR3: CASSSPGAARLEQYF. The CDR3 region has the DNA TGTGCCAGCAGCTCTCCCGGCGCTGCCCGACTCGAGCAGTATTTT.